This T cell receptor beta chain was identified in a study of T cell responses to AZD1222 COVID-19 vaccine. Regarding the study as a whole: White British people made up most donors, females outnumbered males, and clonal diversity was possibly underestimated. Only a handful of AZD1222 recipients tested seropositive at baseline.

Generated by immunoSEQ multiplex PCR, the TCRdb table keeps only in-frame clones and is missing some. This sample has around 80,000 clones, with 86% found just once. V lost 5 bases, J lost 0 bases, and 14 bases lay in between. CDR1 is LNHDA, CDR2 SQIVND, per germline (reference sequence). CDR3 length: 15 amino acids. On this clone: As yet, its antigen is unknown.

This rearrangement joins TRBV19 to TRBJ2-7; the D call may be TRBD1 or TRBD2 (5 bases each). The sequence derives from an adult in good health. The source was peripheral blood, collected on day 0 of AZD1222 vaccination. CDR3 in amino acids: CASSPSRGDSYEQYF. Here the CDR3 DNA reads TGTGCCAGTAGTCCCTCAAGAGGGGACTCCTACGAGCAGTACTTC.